This entry is about one T cell receptor beta chain. Antigen: not known. This sample is part of a study of graft-versus-host responses after intestinal transplantation. Study in general: Transplant recipients had multivisceral, liver-intestinal, or isolated intestinal grafts. Once they had received anti-thymocyte globulin induction, all recipients took tacrolimus and steroids for about three years. Broader study findings: Investigators detected GvH clones in recipient marrow, with some emerging earlier in ileum or blood. Maximum circulating GvH clone levels tracked with early post-transplant HvG decreases.

Method: immunoSEQ multiplex PCR; TCRdb's copy keeps in-frame clones and lacks some. This table holds tens of thousands of clones, roughly 91% found once. This CDR3 contains 17 residues. In germline, CDR1 is ENHRY, CDR2 SYGVKD. Trimming pared 6 bases from V and 0 bases from J, leaving 18 bases between. The source material was unstimulated CD8+ T cells sorted from spleen or lymph node cells, sampled before intestinal transplant. The V and J genes are TRBV10-3 and TRBJ1-5; D might be TRBD1 (6 bases). The sequence was collected from a human donor who received an intestinal transplant. CDR3 in amino acids: CAISGSPTGYSNQPQHF. The CDR3 nucleotides read TGTGCCATCAGCGGCTCCCCGACAGGCTATAGCAATCAGCCCCAGCATTTT.